This T cell receptor (beta chain) was obtained from a study of T cell responses to AZD1222 COVID-19 vaccine (dated by TCRdb to the early 2020s). About the study as a whole: AZD1222 recipients whose second dose came at about 4 weeks and those whose second dose came at about 12 weeks were combined into one group, since spike-specific TCR depth and breadth did not differ between the two schedules. TCR sequencing was performed for about 250 trial participants, of whom some 200 were given two doses of AZD1222 and around 25 were given two doses of MenACWY control vaccine. Enrollment into the trials was organized by age into subgroups of 18-55, 56-69 and 70-plus years, and those subgroups contained roughly 150, 30 and 60 TCR-sequenced participants, respectively. General findings and caveats noted by the study authors: Participants were mostly white British, with more females than males. The authors suggested clonal diversity may have been underestimated. After two AZD1222 doses, both the breadth and the depth of spike-specific TCRs were significantly higher than at day 0 and than in MenACWY recipients. Reportedly, almost half of the unique spike-specific TCRs recognized epitopes lying outside the regions that are mutated in the B.1.351 and B.1.1.7 variants. In the small 56-69-year group, the increase in depth fell short of significance, most likely because of low power. Conclusions about previously exposed vaccinees were limited because only 5 or 6 AZD1222 recipients were SARS-CoV-2 seropositive at baseline. Because no day 14 peak-response samples were available, the repertoires could be characterized only after the peak T cell response. The vaccine-associated CD4 TCRs covered the entire spike protein, and the dominant responses fell in regions 160-218 and 743-854.

In the case of this clone: Its antigen specificity is not known. There are no base qualities to consult, and no much larger clone falls within one base.

From cysteine to phenylalanine, the CDR3 is 15 amino acids long. The sequence is cut down to CDR3 DNA, 45 bases in frame from base 1. V is reduced by 2 bases and J by 5 bases, leaving a spacing of 16 bases between them. The germline V gene gives CDR1 as SGHRS and CDR2 as YFSETQ. The CDR3 regions of human TCRbeta chains were subjected to immunosequencing. The authors' pipeline ran thus. Repertoire TCRs were checked for matches against a reference library of SARS-CoV-2-specific TCRs that had been generated using the MIRA antigen-specificity platform. Breadth was defined as the fraction of unique TCRs that were SARS-CoV-2-associated, and depth was defined as the fraction of total T cells that were SARS-CoV-2-associated. Using the MIRA data, each spike-specific TCR was assigned both to the spike region to which the TCR was reactive and to a CD4 or CD8 class. Log10-transformed breadth and depth values were compared by one-way ANOVA with Sidak's multiple comparisons tests. Here the immuneACCESS table is served through TCRdb, limited to in-frame sequences with V and J called. Missing clones are a known gap in these copies; in checked studies unresolved V genes cover under half, and the rest lacks a known reason. D and trimming come from the DNA, and the V and J calls and clone size come from that table. The sample table holds 120,000 or so clones, of which approximately 88% were seen once. The ten biggest clones cover under 7% of the sample.

This sample's time point label indicates: baseline before first vaccination. Vaccinee samples were obtained from the UK trials COV001 and COV002, which included a single-blind randomized controlled phase 2/3 trial of AZD1222 (ChAdOx1 nCoV-19) in healthy adults. For TCRbeta chain sequencing, PBMC samples from trial participants were taken at day 0 and at day 28 after the second dose. The specimen comprised peripheral blood, sampled on day 0 of AZD1222 vaccination. This chain joins TRBV5-1 to TRBJ2-5; TRBD2 is perhaps the D gene, given 6 matching bases. This TCR came from an adult in good health. The DNA sequence follows: TGCGCCAGCAGCTTCGGGACTTCCACGTCGGAGACCCAGTACTTC. This encodes CASSFGTSTSETQYF.